This T cell receptor (beta chain) was found in a study of post-analysis software for immune sequencing data. Unique molecular identifiers were present in the TCR beta cDNA libraries. TCRdb re-analysed the PCR reads in MiXCR, keeping a single row per CDR3 protein. Of hundreds of thousands of distinct CDR3 sequences detected, about 27% appear once; the ten largest clones hold about 0.5%. The sequenced sample consisted of blood. This receptor was obtained from a girl aged 5-17 years with multiple sclerosis.

CDR3: CAITRDSEAFF. CDR3 nucleotide sequence: TGTGCCATCACCCGGGACAGTGAAGCTTTCTTT. The chain links TRBV10-3 to TRBJ1-1; 7 bases agree with TRBD1. Germline V gene sequence: CDR1 ENHRY, CDR2 SYGVKD. This CDR3 is 11 amino acids long. J was trimmed by 7 bases and V by 7 bases; bases with no gene match: 3.